Below are 18 T cell receptor beta chains sequenced from a single sample in a study of T cell responses to AZD1222 COVID-19 vaccine. Method: immunoSEQ multiplex PCR; TCRdb's copy keeps in-frame clones and lacks some. The top ten hold 9.1% of the sample, which has about 150,000 clones, more than 85% seen once. The starting material was peripheral blood, obtained on day 0 of AZD1222 vaccination. These receptors were obtained from an adult in good health.

The chain joins TRBV4-2 to TRBJ1-5; D remains ambiguous. V shed 0 bases and J shed 5 bases, with 8 bases lying between them. CDR3 length equals 14 residues. In germline, CDR1 is LGHNA, CDR2 YNFKEQ. The CDR3: CASSQEQPYQPQHF. CDR3 DNA sequence: TGTGCCAGCAGCCAAGAGCAGCCCTATCAGCCCCAGCATTTT.

The V gene is TRBV7-2, the J gene TRBJ1-1; D is ambiguous. Trimming cost V 6 bases and J 1 base, with 9 bases left between them. Germline assignment: CDR1 SGHTA and CDR2 FQGNSA. The CDR3 consists of 13 residues. The CDR3 region has the DNA TGTGCCAGCAGGGACCAATCGAACACTGAAGCTTTCTTT. Protein product: CASRDQSNTEAFF.

This chain joins TRBV4-2 and TRBJ1-5; the D gene is possibly TRBD1 (6 bases). CDR3 length: 15 amino acids. Trimming removed 1 base from V and 5 bases from J, with 12 bases in between. Germline V gives CDR1 LGHNA, CDR2 YNFKEQ. The CDR3: CASSQAGGGDQPQHF. In nucleotides, the CDR3 is TGTGCCAGCAGCCAAGCTGGGGGCGGTGATCAGCCCCAGCATTTT.

V usage is TRBV6-5 and J usage is TRBJ1-2, with TRBD1 identical over 7 bases. Germline values: CDR1 MNHEY, CDR2 SVGAGI. The CDR3 contains 15 residues. V lost 6 bases and J lost 3; bases outside the gene matches: 10. The chain's CDR3 is CASSYTNRGDYGYTF. The CDR3 bases are TGTGCCAGCAGCTACACGAACAGGGGAGACTATGGCTACACCTTC.

This clone came up once. The J gene is TRBJ2-5, the V gene TRBV5-4; D is unclear. The CDR3 sequence is 15 residues long. V dropped 5 bases and J dropped 5 bases, with 19 bases sitting between them. The V gene's germline CDR1 is SGHNT and CDR2 YYREEE (reference sequence). The CDR3 sequence is CASSSAPANRETQYF. The CDR3, as DNA: TGTGCCAGCAGTTCCGCCCCTGCCAATAGGGAGACCCAGTACTTC.

This rearrangement joins TRBV2 to TRBJ2-3; D uncertain. V lost 7 bases and J lost 4, with 9 bases in between. The CDR3 spans 12 residues. CDR1 SNHLY and CDR2 FYNNEI come from the germline V gene. The CDR3 DNA sequence: TGTGCCAGCACCGTGAGCGCAGATACGCAGTATTTT. Amino acids: CASTVSADTQYF.

V is TRBV6-5 and J is TRBJ1-2, with 7 bases lining up with TRBD1. Germline V gene sequence: CDR1 MNHEY, CDR2 SVGAGI. The length of the CDR3 is 16 residues. The V gene end was trimmed by 3 bases and the J gene end by 5 bases; junction bases not matched to a gene: 12. The CDR3 spells CASSYLNRGFGYGYTF. DNA of the CDR3: TGTGCCAGCAGTTATTTGAACAGGGGATTTGGGTATGGCTACACCTTC.

The chain couples TRBV2 to TRBJ1-2; no definite D call. V lost 2 bases to trimming and J lost 6 bases, with 13 bases between them. The CDR3 has 14 amino acids. Germline loops: CDR1 SNHLY, CDR2 FYNNEI. This chain's CDR3 is CASSESPILDGYTF. CDR3 bases: TGTGCCAGCAGTGAATCGCCGATCCTGGATGGCTACACCTTC.

The chain recombines TRBV5-1 with TRBJ1-2, with 7 bases matching TRBD1. The germline V gene has CDR1 SGHRS and CDR2 YFSETQ. The CDR3 is 14 amino acids. The ends lost 2 bases at V and 3 bases at J; junction bases unmatched: 4. Here the CDR3 reads CASSFGQAHYGYTF. As DNA, the CDR3 is TGCGCCAGCAGCTTCGGACAGGCCCACTATGGCTACACCTTC.

This sequence joins TRBV29-1 and TRBJ2-7, with no clear D. Trimming removed 2 bases at V and 3 bases at J, with 11 bases between. This CDR3 has 13 residues. Germline lookup yields CDR1 SQVTM and CDR2 ANQGSEA. The CDR3 reads CSVELGSVYEQYF. CDR3 DNA sequence: TGCAGCGTTGAATTGGGTTCCGTCTACGAGCAGTACTTC.

In this sample, this clone is medium-sized (0.01 to 0.1%). The rearrangement uses TRBV2 and TRBJ2-3; unclear D gene. The CDR3 has 13 amino acids. CDR1 and CDR2 from the germline V gene are SNHLY and FYNNEI. V lost 0 bases, J lost 4 bases, and 5 bases lay in between. The CDR3 DNA reads TGTGCCAGCAGTGAAGCGCGTGCAGATACGCAGTATTTT. Its translation is CASSEARADTQYF. Complete variable domain (other parts from reference TRBV2 and TRBJ2-3): EPEVTQTPSHQVTQMGQEVILRCVPISNHLYFYWYRQILGQKVEFLVSFYNNEISEKSEIFDDQFSVERPDGSNFTLKIRSTKLEDSAMYFCASSEARADTQYFGPGTRLTVL.

This clone was seen a handful of times. The chain has TRBV7-9 and TRBJ2-7, with D unresolved. Germline CDR1 reads SEHNR; CDR2 reads FQNEAQ (reference sequence). V was cut by 2 bases and J by 3 bases, with 8 bases left in between. There are 13 residues in the CDR3. The CDR3 region is CASSLPRNYEQYF. The CDR3 coding sequence is TGTGCCAGCAGCTTACCCAGAAACTACGAGCAGTACTTC.

This clone was detected once. The chain employs TRBV5-6 and TRBJ1-1, with D possibly being TRBD1 (5 bases). Trimming left V 0 bases short and J 0 bases short, with 12 bases between. In germline, CDR1 is SGHDT, CDR2 YYEEEE. The CDR3 has 16 amino acids. The CDR3 region is CASSLGAGTVNTEAFF. In DNA, the CDR3 is TGTGCCAGCAGCTTGGGGGCAGGGACGGTGAACACTGAAGCTTTCTTT.

The chain uses TRBV6-5 and TRBJ1-2; no clear D gene. Germline CDR1 reads MNHEY; CDR2 reads SVGAGI. V dropped 2 bases and J dropped 8 bases, with 6 bases sitting between them. The CDR3 is 11 residues long. The CDR3 loop reads CASSYGMGYTF. The DNA for the CDR3 is TGTGCCAGCAGTTACGGTATGGGCTACACCTTC.

This sequence joins TRBV5-1 and TRBJ2-3, with TRBD2 matching over 9 bases. The CDR3 has 14 residues. The germline CDR1 and CDR2 sequences are SGHRS and YFSETQ. The trim removed 4 bases at V and 6 bases at J, leaving 6 bases unmatched. The CDR3 loop is CASSPGGGADTQYF. For the CDR3, the DNA is TGCGCCAGCAGCCCGGGCGGGGGGGCGGATACGCAGTATTTT.

V usage is TRBV6-2 or TRBV6-3 and J usage is TRBJ1-2, with 9 bases lining up with TRBD1. This CDR3 region has 14 residues. Germline V gene lookup returns CDR1 MNHEY and CDR2 SVGEGT. The J segment lost 9 bases and the V segment lost 5 bases, leaving 10 bases of the junction unmatched. The CDR3 protein is CASSRTGTGSSYTF. In nucleotides, the CDR3 is TGTGCCAGCAGTCGTACCGGGACAGGGTCGAGCTACACCTTC.

CDR3 in amino acids: CASSLLYRQAPVTEAFF. In nucleotides, the CDR3 is TGTGCCAGCAGTTTATTATATAGACAGGCCCCGGTCACTGAAGCTTTCTTT. J is TRBJ1-1 and V is TRBV27; TRBD1 is a possible D gene (6 bases). V was clipped by 1 base and J by 4 bases, with 19 bases between them. The germline gives CDR1 MNHEY, CDR2 SMNVEV (reference sequence). This CDR3 has 17 residues.

The chain recombines TRBV14 with TRBJ2-1; 11 nucleotides line up with TRBD2. Germline V gene lookup returns CDR1 SGHDN and CDR2 FVKESK. Trimming at V came to 5 bases and at J to 7 bases, leaving 7 bases not matched to a gene. There are 15 residues in the CDR3. CDR3 bases: TGTGCCAGCAGCTTTACTAGCGGGGGTTTAAATGAGCAGTTCTTC. Translation gives CASSFTSGGLNEQFF.